One and the same sample provided the 5 T cell receptor beta chains below, sequenced in a study of CD8 T cells in Susac syndrome. A quantity of roughly 0.5 to 1 ug RNA underwent reverse transcription using random hexamers. Using its own MiXCR run on the immunoSEQ multiplex PCR reads, TCRdb lists one record per CDR3 protein. The sample lists 150,000 to 200,000 distinct CDR3 sequences; 94% were seen once. The sequenced material came from CD4+ T cells from PBMCs. Every receptor here comes from a human donor with multiple sclerosis.

V and J are TRBV19 and TRBJ2-3; TRBD1 matches at 7 bases. V dropped 0 bases and J dropped 5; count of bases not matched to a gene: 5. This CDR3 has 15 amino acids. Per germline, CDR1 LNHDA and CDR2 SQIVND (reference sequence). CDR3 loop: CASSIDRQGEDTQYF. The DNA for the CDR3 is TGTGCCAGTAGTATAGACCGGCAGGGGGAAGATACGCAGTATTTT.

CDR3 sequence: CASSQEKTGVMNTEAFF. DNA for the CDR3: TGTGCCAGCAGCCAAGAAAAAACAGGGGTCATGAACACTGAAGCTTTCTTT. The chain carries TRBV4-2 and TRBJ1-1, with 7 positions matching TRBD1. The CDR3 runs to 17 residues. The germline gives CDR1 LGHNA, CDR2 YNFKEQ. The trim removed 0 bases at V and 0 bases at J, leaving 7 bases unmatched.

This clonotype was detected only once. CDR3 protein: CASSQYGTENTEAFF. The CDR3, as DNA: TGTGCCAGCAGCCAATACGGGACAGAGAACACTGAAGCTTTCTTT. The chain couples TRBV27 to TRBJ1-1; 7 nucleotides line up with TRBD1. The CDR3 loop spans 15 amino acids. Germline V CDR1 and CDR2: MNHEY, SMNVEV (reference sequence). Unmatched junction bases numbered 8, after V lost 6 bases and J lost 1 base.

J is TRBJ2-7 and V is TRBV19; TRBD2 agrees at 10 bases. CDR3 size: 13 residues. CDR1 is LNHDA and CDR2 is SQIVND in the germline V gene (reference sequence). V lost 11 bases to trimming and J lost 4 bases; unmatched junction nucleotides: 8. Here the CDR3 reads CASQASGSYEQYF. In nucleotides, the CDR3 is TGTGCCTCCCAGGCTAGCGGGAGTTACGAGCAGTACTTC.

V is TRBV9 and J is TRBJ2-6; D is undetermined. The CDR3 has 13 amino acids. Trimming took 1 base from V and 4 from J, leaving 3 bases between them. In germline, CDR1 is SGDLS, CDR2 YYNGEE. CDR3 loop: CASSVLGANVLTF. CDR3 DNA: TGTGCCAGCAGCGTACTCGGGGCCAACGTCCTGACTTTC.